The 18 T cell receptor beta chains below come from one sample, sequenced in a study of blood T cell repertoires in COVID-19. Produced via immunoSEQ multiplex PCR; TCRdb's table is partial and in-frame only. The sample contains about 210,000 clones, just over 85% of which appear only once. Sample: PBMCs or T cells enriched from blood (not recorded which). These receptors came from a middle-aged woman with acute COVID-19.

J is TRBJ2-1 and V is TRBV19, with D uncertain. CDR3 length equals 14 residues. The germline V and J ends were trimmed by 0 bases and 6 bases, with 9 bases remaining between them. Germline-derived CDR1 and CDR2 are LNHDA and SQIVND (reference sequence). The CDR3 sequence: CASSIDGASNEQFF. The CDR3 DNA follows: TGTGCCAGTAGTATAGATGGAGCTAGCAATGAGCAGTTCTTC.

The gene calls are TRBV5-1 and TRBJ1-6; D is possibly TRBD1 (6 bases). The CDR3 has 15 amino acids. The germline V and J ends were trimmed by 4 bases and 6 bases, with 14 bases remaining between them. Looked up from germline, CDR1 is SGHRS and CDR2 is YFSETQ. The chain's CDR3 is CASSPEDRSNSPLHF. The CDR3 bases are TGCGCCAGCAGCCCCGAAGACAGGTCTAATTCACCCCTCCACTTT. The full variable domain, completed using reference TRBV5-1 and TRBJ1-6, is KAGVTQTPRYLIKTRGQQVTLSCSPISGHRSVSWYQQTPGQGLQFLFEYFSETQRNKGNFPGRFSGRQFSNSRSEMNVSTLELGDSALYLCASSPEDRSNSPLHFGNGTRLTVT.

This sequence joins TRBV5-4 and TRBJ2-3; D possibly corresponds to TRBD1 (5 bases). Per the germline V gene, CDR1 is SGHNT and CDR2 is YYREEE (reference sequence). V was cut by 5 bases and J by 3 bases, with 10 bases left in between. The CDR3 is made up of 13 amino acids. The DNA for the CDR3 is TGTGCCAGCAGGGGGCAGCAGACAGATACGCAGTATTTT. It specifies CASRGQQTDTQYF.

The chain joins TRBV19 to TRBJ2-5; D unclear. The germline V gene encodes CDR1 LNHDA and CDR2 SQIVND (reference sequence). The V gene lost 10 bases and the J gene lost 1 base, with 13 bases spanning the gap. The CDR3 covers 13 residues. Written as DNA, the CDR3 is TGTGCCACCGGTGATACGTCCCAAGAGACCCAGTACTTC. Its protein product is CATGDTSQETQYF.

This chain joins TRBV15 and TRBJ2-5; TRBD1 is a possible D gene (6 bases). The CDR3 spans 14 residues. Germline values: CDR1 LNHNV, CDR2 YYDKDF (reference sequence). V was shortened by 0 bases and J by 7 bases, with 12 bases between the two germline ends. CDR3 sequence (DNA): TGTGCCACCAGCAGAGATACAGGGTCAATGACCCAGTACTTC. Amino acid sequence: CATSRDTGSMTQYF.

This clone was seen only once. The V gene is TRBV6-2 or TRBV6-3, the J gene TRBJ1-5; 10 nucleotides align to TRBD1. J lost 3 bases, V lost 5 bases, and 7 bases had no gene match. This CDR3 region has 16 residues. CDR1 and CDR2 from the germline V gene are MNHEY and SVGEGT. The CDR3 loop reads CASSTPDRGPNQPQHF. In DNA, the CDR3 is TGTGCCAGCAGTACCCCTGACAGGGGGCCCAATCAGCCCCAGCATTTT.

The chain combines TRBV13 with TRBJ2-7; 10 bases are a match to TRBD1. Losses at the gene ends were 4 bases for V and 5 bases for J; bases not matched to a gene: 8. Germline V lookup: CDR1 PRHDT, CDR2 FYEKMQ (reference sequence). The CDR3 extends over 15 amino acids. The CDR3 loop reads CASSSPGQGRNEQYF. DNA for the CDR3: TGTGCCAGCAGCTCGCCGGGACAGGGGCGGAACGAGCAGTACTTC.

The rearrangement uses TRBV15 and TRBJ2-7, with D tentatively TRBD2 (6 bases). CDR3 size: 15 residues. From germline, CDR1 is LNHNV and CDR2 YYDKDF (reference sequence). Deletions cut 2 bases from V and 1 base from J, with 12 bases between. CDR3 amino acids: CATSRPSVLSYEQYF. CDR3 nucleotides: TGTGCCACCAGCAGACCTAGCGTATTATCCTACGAGCAGTACTTC. The variable domain in full, with the rest retrieved from reference TRBV15 and TRBJ2-7, is DAMVIQNPRYQVTQFGKPVTLSCSQTLNHNVMYWYQQKSSQAPKLLFHYYDKDFNNEADTPDNFQSRRPNTSFCFLDIRSPGLGDTAMYLCATSRPSVLSYEQYFGPGTRLTVT.

The chain joins TRBV18 to TRBJ2-2, with 7 bases identical to TRBD1. The V gene end was trimmed by 3 bases and the J gene end by 4 bases; junction bases not matched to a gene: 8. CDR3 length equals 16 residues. Germline V gene lookup returns CDR1 KGHSH and CDR2 LQKENI. CDR3 sequence: CASSPLAGTATGELFF. In DNA form, the CDR3 reads TGTGCCAGCTCACCGCTAGCAGGGACAGCCACCGGGGAGCTGTTTTTT.

This clone occurred once. The gene calls are TRBV28 and TRBJ1-3; D gene ambiguous. V was clipped by 3 bases and J by 3 bases, with 9 bases between them. Germline values: CDR1 MDHEN, CDR2 SYDVKM. The CDR3 has 14 residues. In DNA form, the CDR3 reads TGTGCCAGCAGTTTGGCGGGGAATGGAAACACCATATATTTT. Translated: CASSLAGNGNTIYF.

The chain is built from TRBV10-1 and TRBJ2-2; possible D gene TRBD2, 5 bases. Germline values: CDR1 WNHNN, CDR2 SYGVQD (reference sequence). This CDR3 contains 14 residues. Trimming stripped 8 bases from V and 4 bases from J, with 14 bases between. The CDR3 reads CASRGLSSTGELFF. CDR3 bases: TGCGCCAGCCGCGGGCTCTCCAGCACCGGGGAGCTGTTTTTT.

The rearrangement uses TRBV30 and TRBJ1-6; 9 positions match TRBD1. The CDR3 is made up of 17 amino acids. J gave up 9 bases and V 3 bases, and 15 bases lay outside the gene matches. The germline gives CDR1 GTSNPN, CDR2 SVGIG (reference sequence). The CDR3 reads CAWRLGQGSSKPSPLHF. CDR3 DNA sequence: TGTGCCTGGAGATTGGGACAGGGTTCTTCAAAACCTTCACCCCTCCACTTT.

DNA of the CDR3: TGTGCCAGCAGCTCCCTAGGTCTAGCGGGAGGGGAGCACATTCAGTACTTC. This translates into CASSSLGLAGGEHIQYF. V usage is TRBV7-8 and J usage is TRBJ2-4; TRBD2 agrees at 12 bases. The CDR3 is 17 amino acids. V shed 4 bases and J 8 bases; nucleotides not matched to a gene: 12. Germline-derived CDR1 and CDR2 are SGHVS and FQNEAQ.

This chain uses TRBV9 with TRBJ1-3; the D gene is possibly TRBD1 (5 bases). V lost 4 bases and J 0 bases, leaving 11 bases between the germline ends. The CDR3 runs to 15 residues. CDR1 and CDR2 from the germline V gene are SGDLS and YYNGEE. The CDR3, as DNA: TGTGCCAGCAGCCGTAGACAGAGCTCTGGAAACACCATATATTTT. Protein product: CASSRRQSSGNTIYF.

In DNA form, the CDR3 reads TGTGCCAGTAGTATAGAGAGGAGAAGGGGGGGAGAGACCCAGTACTTC. Its protein product is CASSIERRRGGETQYF. This chain joins TRBV19 and TRBJ2-5, with D maybe TRBD2 (7 bases). Germline assignment: CDR1 LNHDA and CDR2 SQIVND (reference sequence). With 0 bases removed from V and 4 bases from J, the gap between germline ends came to 15 bases. This CDR3 is built from 16 residues.

This clone was recorded a few times. The CDR3 here is CASSKGQQNTEAFF. For the CDR3, the DNA is TGCGCCAGCAGCAAGGGACAGCAGAACACTGAAGCTTTCTTT. The rearrangement joins TRBV5-1 to TRBJ1-1; 7 bases are a match to TRBD1. V lost 4 bases to trimming and J lost 1 base; unmatched junction nucleotides: 4. The CDR3 sequence is 14 residues long. CDR1 is SGHRS, CDR2 YFSETQ, per germline.

This chain connects TRBV9 to TRBJ2-3, with 10 bases matching TRBD2. The germline CDR1 and CDR2 sequences are SGDLS and YYNGEE. With 0 bases clipped from V and 8 bases from J, the junction kept 12 bases outside the gene matches. This CDR3 has 17 amino acids. CDR3 nucleotides: TGTGCCAGCAGCGTAGCTGGAGCGGGAGGGACCTCAGGTACGCAGTATTTT. Translation gives CASSVAGAGGTSGTQYF.

CDR3 sequence (DNA): TGTGCCAGCAGCCCTAAACGGCTAGCGGGAGGAGAGACCCAGTACTTC. This codes for CASSPKRLAGGETQYF. V gene TRBV7-2 combines with J gene TRBJ2-5, with 11 positions matching TRBD2. V lost 5 bases to trimming and J lost 4 bases; unmatched junction nucleotides: 9. CDR1 is SGHTA and CDR2 is FQGNSA in the germline V gene. This CDR3 has 16 residues. Full variable domain (remainder filled in from reference TRBV7-2 and TRBJ2-5): GAGVSQSPSNKVTEKGKDVELRCDPISGHTALYWYRQSLGQGLEFLIYFQGNSAPDKSGLPSDRFSAERTGGSVSTLTIQRTQQEDSAVYLCASSPKRLAGGETQYFGPGTRLLVL.